The sequence of this TCR beta chain was determined in a study of blood T cell repertoires in COVID-19. Study at large: The cDNA or gDNA used as material had been derived from T cells, B-cell-depleted T cells, or PBMCs.

Enrollment of patients from Seattle took place during active infection, with longitudinal follow-up. Authors' analysis steps: Amplified reference gene primers provided the basis for estimating nucleated cell counts. Measured with immunoSEQ multiplex PCR; TCRdb has only the in-frame clones, and not every one. The D gene and trimming were derived from the DNA, and the V and J assignments and clone size from that table. The sample includes 110,000 or so clones, more than 80% of them seen just once. This receptor was identified in a woman aged 55-69 years with COVID-19, enrolled during active disease. Source material: peripheral blood.

The CDR3 bases are TGTGCCAGTAGTCCCCGGGATCTGGAGACCCAGTACTTC. Its translation: CASSPRDLETQYF. The J gene is TRBJ2-5, the V gene TRBV19; possible D gene TRBD2, 5 bases. This CDR3 spans 13 amino acids. V was shortened by 5 bases and J by 5 bases, with 12 bases between the two germline ends. Looked up from germline, CDR1 is LNHDA and CDR2 is SQIVND (reference sequence).